The 28 T cell receptor beta chains in this list originate from one sample, sequenced in a study of T cell clusters in autoimmune cytopenias (dated by TCRdb to the late 2010s). Per sample, approximately 230 ng of peripheral blood genomic DNA, 35,000 to 45,000 genome equivalents, was used for TRB amplification. TCRdb names Illumina MiSeq as the instrument used. Multiplex PCR with a touch-down protocol amplified TRB rearrangements, with the TRB-A and TRB-B primer pools combined in a single tube. Following reprocessing of the reads by TCRdb, the data hold one row per CDR3 protein sequence and no DNA is available. The sample table on file contains several thousand distinct CDR3 sequences. Clones ranked in the top ten supply roughly 50% of the sample. Separately, the same data were catalogued under a study of T cell repertoires in aging, cancer and after chemotherapy.

Material for sequencing was peripheral blood. These TCRs come from a human donor in good health.

This clonotype is classed as medium-sized by frequency. The CDR3: CASSLEDAHNEQFF. J is TRBJ2-1 and V is TRBV11-1. The CDR3 consists of 14 residues. Germline CDR1 and CDR2: SGHAT and FQDESV (reference sequence).

The rearrangement joins TRBV7-9 to TRBJ1-6; TCRdb lists TRBD1, though no DNA is available to test this call. The CDR3 covers 13 residues. CDR1 and CDR2 from the germline V gene are SEHNR and FQNEAQ (reference sequence). The CDR3 here is CASSSAGYSPLHF.

The J gene is TRBJ1-2, the V gene TRBV18; TCRdb's D call of TRBD1 is untestable without DNA. CDR1 is KGHSH, CDR2 LQKENI, per germline. The CDR3 extends over 17 amino acids. CDR3 loop: CASSPFGQGGSEYGYTF.

This chain joins TRBV29-1 and TRBJ2-7. There are 15 residues in the CDR3. Per germline, CDR1 SQVTM and CDR2 ANQGSEA. CDR3 sequence: CSVMLDVGGSYEQYF.

V is TRBV27 and J is TRBJ1-3. The CDR3 covers 15 residues. The germline V gene has CDR1 MNHEY and CDR2 SMNVEV (reference sequence). This CDR3 reads CASSSGRTSGNTIYF.

Its frequency marks this clonotype as medium-sized. CDR3 amino acids: CASGPRAGGSYNEQFF. The J gene is TRBJ2-1, the V gene TRBV7-6; TCRdb's D gene call, TRBD2, goes unchecked for lack of DNA. CDR3 length: 16 residues. Germline loops: CDR1 SGHVS, CDR2 FNYEAQ. Together with reference TRBV7-6 and TRBJ2-1, the CDR3 gives the full variable domain: GAGVSQSPRYKVTKRGQDVALRCDPISGHVSLYWYRQALGQGPEFLTYFNYEAQQDKSGLPNDRFSAERPEGSISTLTIQRTEQRDSAMYRCASGPRAGGSYNEQFFGPGTRLTVL.

The chain uses TRBV27 and TRBJ2-2. Germline CDR1 reads MNHEY; CDR2 reads SMNVEV (reference sequence). The CDR3 is 13 residues long. The CDR3 sequence: CASSLSSRRELFF.

The V gene is TRBV19, the J gene TRBJ1-6; TCRdb's D call, TRBD1, is unchecked because there is no DNA. CDR3 length: 14 residues. CDR1 and CDR2 (germline): LNHDA, SQIVND (reference sequence). CDR3 sequence: CASKRQGGFSPLHF.

The V gene is TRBV29-1, the J gene TRBJ2-7; lacking DNA, the TRBD2 call made by TCRdb goes unchecked. Germline assignment: CDR1 SQVTM and CDR2 ANQGSEA. The CDR3 extends over 15 amino acids. CDR3: CSVVETSGSLYEQYF.

The rearrangement uses TRBV29-1 and TRBJ2-6. Germline CDR1 and CDR2: SQVTM and ANQGSEA. This CDR3 contains 16 residues. CDR3 sequence reads: CSVAPSKASGANVLTF.

The chain has TRBV27 and TRBJ2-6. This CDR3 is built from 18 residues. Germline V gene data show CDR1 as MNHEY and CDR2 as SMNVEV (reference sequence). The CDR3: CASSPYSWQNSGANVLTF.

The chain recombines TRBV19 with TRBJ2-3; as DNA is missing, the TRBD1 call by TCRdb cannot be tested. Germline V gene lookup returns CDR1 LNHDA and CDR2 SQIVND (reference sequence). CDR3 length equals 16 residues. This CDR3 is CASSPPPNGGTDTQYF.

V is TRBV30 and J is TRBJ2-5. The CDR3 is 11 residues long. Germline V gene lookup returns CDR1 GTSNPN and CDR2 SVGIG (reference sequence). This chain's CDR3 is CAWSVSETQYF.

This clonotype is labeled medium-sized (0.01 to 0.1%) based on frequency. The chain carries TRBV29-1 and TRBJ2-3; lacking DNA, the TRBD1 call made by TCRdb goes unchecked. CDR3 length equals 14 residues. Germline CDR1 is SQVTM and CDR2 is ANQGSEA. The chain's CDR3 is CSDGQGGKTDTQYF.

J is TRBJ2-7 and V is TRBV30; lacking DNA, the TRBD1 call made by TCRdb goes unchecked. Germline assignment: CDR1 GTSNPN and CDR2 SVGIG (reference sequence). The CDR3 has 12 residues. CDR3 in amino acids: CAWSGQPGEQYF.

Its frequency marks this clonotype as medium-sized. The genes are TRBV29-1 and TRBJ2-7; the D gene TCRdb calls, TRBD1, cannot be checked with no DNA. The CDR3 is 12 residues long. Germline V gene lookup returns CDR1 SQVTM and CDR2 ANQGSEA. This CDR3 reads CSATGLGYEQYF.

The rearrangement links TRBV19 to TRBJ2-3; there is no DNA to check the TCRdb D call of TRBD2. Per germline, CDR1 LNHDA and CDR2 SQIVND (reference sequence). There are 20 residues in the CDR3. CDR3 protein: CASSPLTPIVVAGGTDTQYF.

The rearrangement joins TRBV19 to TRBJ1-1. CDR3 size: 17 residues. The germline CDR1 and CDR2 sequences are LNHDA and SQIVND (reference sequence). The CDR3 here is CASSPSVSFQSNTEAFF. Complete variable domain (other parts from reference TRBV19 and TRBJ1-1): DGGITQSPKYLFRKEGQNVTLSCEQNLNHDAMYWYRQDPGQGLRLIYYSQIVNDFQKGDIAEGYSVSREKKESFPLTVTSAQKNPTAFYLCASSPSVSFQSNTEAFFGQGTRLTVV.

The chain uses TRBV11-1 and TRBJ2-1. The CDR3 covers 14 residues. Looked up from germline, CDR1 is SGHAT and CDR2 is FQDESV (reference sequence). The CDR3 protein is CASSLARPSGEQFF.

The genes are TRBV11-2 and TRBJ2-1; TCRdb reports TRBD2, a call that lacks DNA to check it against. CDR1 SGHAT and CDR2 FQNNGV come from the germline V gene. CDR3 length: 16 residues. The CDR3 protein is CASSLGLAGDGNEQFF.

The chain couples TRBV7-9 to TRBJ2-7; without DNA, the TCRdb call of TRBD2 cannot be checked. Germline V CDR1 and CDR2: SEHNR, FQNEAQ (reference sequence). This CDR3 has 15 amino acids. CDR3 residues: CASSSLAGGSEEQYF.

The chain employs TRBV6-2 or TRBV6-3 and TRBJ2-7; TCRdb selects TRBD2, and the lack of DNA leaves this call unchecked. This CDR3 region has 13 residues. CDR1 is MNHEY, CDR2 SVGEGT, per germline. The CDR3 sequence is CASNGGPFDEQYF.

The J gene is TRBJ1-1, the V gene TRBV30; there is no DNA to check the TCRdb D call of TRBD1. This CDR3 comprises 14 residues. CDR1 is GTSNPN, CDR2 SVGIG, per germline (reference sequence). The CDR3: CAWSGWQGIPEAFF.

The chain combines TRBV11-1 with TRBJ2-7; TCRdb's D call of TRBD2 is untestable without DNA. This CDR3 spans 12 amino acids. Germline V lookup: CDR1 SGHAT, CDR2 FQDESV (reference sequence). The CDR3: CASSLGGNEQYF.

The rearrangement links TRBV5-4 to TRBJ2-3; TCRdb's assignment of TRBD1 cannot be checked, as there is no DNA. Germline V lookup: CDR1 SGHNT, CDR2 YYREEE (reference sequence). The CDR3 loop spans 14 amino acids. The CDR3 reads CASSPGGFGDTQYF.

Considering frequency, this clonotype is medium-sized (0.01 to 0.1%). The chain employs TRBV15 and TRBJ2-5; TCRdb returns TRBD1, unconfirmable since there is no DNA. The CDR3 extends over 14 amino acids. Per the germline V gene, CDR1 is LNHNV and CDR2 is YYDKDF (reference sequence). CDR3: CATSRGPTQETQYF.

The chain links TRBV12-3 or TRBV12-4 to TRBJ2-7; as DNA is missing, the TRBD1 call by TCRdb cannot be tested. The CDR3 contains 17 residues. CDR3: CASSLAVDTSNGYEQYF.

This rearrangement joins TRBV12-3 or TRBV12-4 to TRBJ1-6; TCRdb picks TRBD1, but there is no DNA to check that call. CDR3 length: 13 amino acids. CDR3 amino acids: CASSLRGSSPLHF.